This TCR beta chain is drawn from a study of response to subunit inactivated influenza vaccine. In its sample, this clonotype was seen many times. TCRdb passed the RT-PCR reads through MiXCR, listing each CDR3 protein once. The table shows hundreds of thousands of distinct CDR3 sequences, with approximately 15% occurring only once. Sequencing used PBMCs from blood, obtained around 15 days before vaccination. This TCR derives from a man aged 50 to 59 who received an inactivated influenza vaccine.

CDR3 in amino acids: CASSSTGGAAEAFF. In DNA form, the CDR3 reads TGCGCCAGCAGCTCTACAGGGGGCGCGGCTGAAGCTTTCTTT. The chain recombines TRBV5-1 with TRBJ1-1, with TRBD1 matching 9 bases. After removal of 3 bases from V and 6 bases from J, the junction contained 6 bases not matched to a gene. CDR1 is SGHRS, CDR2 YFSETQ, per germline. The CDR3 has 14 residues.